Each of the 14 T cell receptor beta chains below was sequenced from the same sample in a study of tumor and adjacent non-tumor tissue in lung cancer. TCRbeta libraries were built with three rounds of nested PCR, modified from ARM-PCR. TCRdb recomputed calls from the multiplex PCR reads with MiXCR, one row per CDR3 protein. The table records around 200,000 distinct CDR3 sequences, about 76% of them present only once. The template was RNA from unsorted bulk tissue. The sequencing input was lung tumor tissue. These receptors were taken from a man in his sixties with non-small cell lung cancer.

In the case of this clonotype: A junction end diverges from the germline sequence, so it may reflect a read error. This chain uses TRBV11-2 with TRBJ2-2; the match to TRBD1 covers 8 bases. CDR3 length: 17 amino acids. CDR1 and CDR2 from the germline V gene are SGHAT and FQNNGV. CDR3 nucleotide sequence: TGTGTCAGCAGCTGGCCGGTACAGGGGGCGAACACCGGGGAGCTGTTTTTT. Its protein is CVSSWPVQGANTGELFF.

This chain uses TRBV20-1 with TRBJ2-1; 9 positions agree with TRBD1. There are 14 residues in the CDR3. Germline CDR1 and CDR2: DFQATT and SNEGSKA (reference sequence). The V and J ends lost 2 bases and 11 bases, in that order; junction bases with no gene match: 10. This CDR3 is CSARIRGGQGKQFF. CDR3 sequence (DNA): TGCAGTGCTAGAATTAGGGGGGGACAGGGTAAGCAGTTCTTC.

As concerns this clonotype: A junction end diverges from the germline sequence, so it may reflect a read error. The genes are TRBV6-2 or TRBV6-3 and TRBJ1-1; D is uncertain. Germline V gene data show CDR1 as MNHEY and CDR2 as SVGEGT. This CDR3 has 18 residues. The CDR3 DNA reads as TGTGCCAGTAGTTACTGGGCTAGGGCCCACCAATCGAACACTGAAGCTTTCTTT. Translated, it gives CASSYWARAHQSNTEAFF.

On this clonotype: A much larger clone lies a single base off, so this may be a read error. The rearrangement uses TRBV10-1 and TRBJ2-3; TRBD1 is a possible D gene (6 bases). Per germline, CDR1 WNHNN and CDR2 SYGVQD (reference sequence). This CDR3 contains 13 residues. The CDR3 protein is CASSGQFTETQYF. CDR3 nucleotides: TGCGCCAGCAGCGGACAGTTCACAGAAACGCAGTATTTT.

This clonotype was seen a few times. This could be a read error, since a much larger clone is one nucleotide away. The chain employs TRBV11-1 and TRBJ2-7, with TRBD1 matching 7 bases. The CDR3 is made up of 14 amino acids. CDR1 is SGHAT, CDR2 FQDESV, per germline (reference sequence). In DNA form, the CDR3 reads TGTGCCAGCAGCCGGGACAGCTTATCCTACAAGCAGTACTTC. Protein: CASSRDSLSYKQYF.

V gene TRBV12-3 or TRBV12-4 combines with J gene TRBJ1-4; possible D gene TRBD1, 6 bases. The CDR3 is 15 amino acids. Deletions cut 9 bases from V and 7 bases from J, with 21 bases between. This CDR3 reads CASTTSGGLSEKLFF. In DNA, the CDR3 is TGTGCCAGTACCACTTCTGGGGGGCTGAGTGAAAAACTGTTTTTT.

About this clonotype itself: A read error may produce the germline difference seen at one junction end. This sequence joins TRBV28 and TRBJ2-7; D is ambiguous. CDR1 and CDR2 from the germline V gene are MDHEN and SYDVKM. The CDR3 consists of 11 residues. Written as DNA, the CDR3 is TGTGCCGGCAGTTTGACCTACGAGCAGAACTTC. Encoded protein: CAGSLTYEQNF.

As concerns this clonotype: This could be a read error, since a much larger clone is one nucleotide away. The chain is built from TRBV7-2 and TRBJ1-6; D remains ambiguous. Germline V gene lookup returns CDR1 SGHTA and CDR2 FQGNSA. This CDR3 is 14 amino acids long. As DNA, the CDR3 is TGTGCCAGCAACTTAGAGGCCAGTAATTCACCCCTCCACTTT. Encoded protein: CASNLEASNSPLHF.

With respect to this clonotype: Compared with germline, one end of the junction differs, possibly owing to a read error. CDR3 in DNA: TGCGCCAGCAGGTTGGCCACCCGACTAGCGTCCTACAATGAGCAGTTCTTC. Amino acid sequence: CASRLATRLASYNEQFF. The chain is built from TRBV5-1 and TRBJ2-1, with TRBD2 matching 8 bases. This CDR3 is 17 amino acids long. CDR1 SGHRS and CDR2 YFSETQ come from the germline V gene.

In its sample, this clonotype was seen once. A much larger clone lies one base from this, so it may be a read error. J is TRBJ1-2 and V is TRBV5-6; tentative D call: TRBD1 (6 bases). The CDR3 spans 15 residues. From germline, CDR1 is SGHDT and CDR2 YYEEEE. In DNA, the CDR3 is TGTGCCAGCGGCTTGACCACAGGGAGGATTGGGGGCTACACCTTC. Protein sequence: CASGLTTGRIGGYTF.

This clonotype turned up a few times. With a much larger clone just one base away, this may be a read error. This rearrangement joins TRBV20-1 to TRBJ2-5; D might be TRBD1 or TRBD2, each matching 5 bases. Germline loops: CDR1 DFQATT, CDR2 SNEGSKA (reference sequence). V dropped 5 bases and J dropped 5 bases, with 12 bases sitting between them. The CDR3 sequence is 12 residues long. The DNA for the CDR3 is TGCAGTGCTTCGATGGGGGACGAGACCCAGTACTTC. As protein: CSASMGDETQYF.

On this clonotype itself: One end of the junction varies from germline; a read error may be responsible. The chain links TRBV20-1 to TRBJ2-1; TRBD2 matches at 9 bases. This CDR3 is 13 amino acids long. Looked up from germline, CDR1 is DFQATT and CDR2 is SNEGSKA (reference sequence). The CDR3 protein is CSAKREANNERFF. DNA of the CDR3: TGCAGTGCTAAGCGGGAGGCCAACAATGAGCGGTTCTTC.

V usage is TRBV20-1 and J usage is TRBJ2-1; the match to TRBD2 covers 11 bases. Germline V gene sequence: CDR1 DFQATT, CDR2 SNEGSKA (reference sequence). The CDR3 consists of 15 residues. Trimming cost V 4 bases and J 6 bases; bases outside gene matches: 8. The CDR3 is CSANLTSGKANEQFF. The CDR3 DNA is TGCAGTGCTAACCTGACTAGCGGGAAGGCCAATGAGCAGTTCTTC.

A remark on this clonotype: A clone one base away is much larger, so this may be a read error. The chain recombines TRBV29-1 with TRBJ2-2; TRBD1 agrees at 8 bases. The CDR3 is 13 residues long. Germline loops: CDR1 SQVTM, CDR2 ANQGSEA. CDR3: CSVGTGYTGVLFF. As DNA, the CDR3 is TGCAGCGTTGGGACAGGGTACACCGGGGTGCTGTTTTTT.